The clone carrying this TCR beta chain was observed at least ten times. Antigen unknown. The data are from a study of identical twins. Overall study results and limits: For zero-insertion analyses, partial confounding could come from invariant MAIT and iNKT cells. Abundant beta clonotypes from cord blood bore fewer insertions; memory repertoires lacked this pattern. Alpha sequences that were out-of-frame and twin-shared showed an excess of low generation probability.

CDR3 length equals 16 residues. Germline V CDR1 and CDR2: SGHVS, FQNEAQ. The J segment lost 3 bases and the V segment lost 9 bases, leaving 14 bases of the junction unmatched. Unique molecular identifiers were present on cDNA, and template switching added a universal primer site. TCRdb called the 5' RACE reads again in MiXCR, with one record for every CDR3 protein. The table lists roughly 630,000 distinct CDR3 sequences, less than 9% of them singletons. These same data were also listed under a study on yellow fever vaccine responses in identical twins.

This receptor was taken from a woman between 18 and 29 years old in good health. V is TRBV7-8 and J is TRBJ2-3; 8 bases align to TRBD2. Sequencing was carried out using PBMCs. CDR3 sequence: CASTIEGQRGTDTQYF. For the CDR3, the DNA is TGTGCCAGTACTATAGAGGGCCAGCGGGGGACAGATACGCAGTATTTT.